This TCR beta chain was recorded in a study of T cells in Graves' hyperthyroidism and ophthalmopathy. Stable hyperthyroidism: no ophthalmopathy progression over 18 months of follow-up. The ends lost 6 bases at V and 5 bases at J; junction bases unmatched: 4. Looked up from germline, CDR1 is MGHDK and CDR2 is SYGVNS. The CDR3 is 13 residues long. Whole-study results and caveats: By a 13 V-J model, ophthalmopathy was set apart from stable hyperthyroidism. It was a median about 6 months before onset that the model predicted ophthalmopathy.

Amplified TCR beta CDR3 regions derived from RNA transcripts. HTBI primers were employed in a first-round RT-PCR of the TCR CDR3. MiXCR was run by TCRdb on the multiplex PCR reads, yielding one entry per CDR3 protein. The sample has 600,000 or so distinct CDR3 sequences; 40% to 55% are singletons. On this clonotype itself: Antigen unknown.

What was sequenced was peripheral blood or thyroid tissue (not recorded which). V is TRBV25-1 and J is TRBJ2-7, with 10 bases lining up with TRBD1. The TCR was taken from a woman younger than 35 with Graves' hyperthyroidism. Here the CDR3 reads CASSRQGADEQYF. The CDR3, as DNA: TGTGCCAGCAGCCGACAGGGGGCTGACGAGCAGTACTTC.